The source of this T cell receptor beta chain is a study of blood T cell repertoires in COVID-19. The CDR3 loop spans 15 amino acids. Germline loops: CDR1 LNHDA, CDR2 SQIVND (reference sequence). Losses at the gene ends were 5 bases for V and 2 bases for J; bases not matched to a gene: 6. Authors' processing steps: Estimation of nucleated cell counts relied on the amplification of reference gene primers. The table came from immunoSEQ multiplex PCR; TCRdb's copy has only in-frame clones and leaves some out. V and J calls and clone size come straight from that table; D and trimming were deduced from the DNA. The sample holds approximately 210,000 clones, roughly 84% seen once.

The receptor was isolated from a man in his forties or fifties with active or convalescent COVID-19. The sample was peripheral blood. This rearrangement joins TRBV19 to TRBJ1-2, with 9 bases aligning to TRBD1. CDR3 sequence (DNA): TGTGCCAGTAGTCCTACCGGGACAGGGAACTATGGCTACACCTTC. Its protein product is CASSPTGTGNYGYTF. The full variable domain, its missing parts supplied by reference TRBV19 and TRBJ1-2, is DGGITQSPKYLFRKEGQNVTLSCEQNLNHDAMYWYRQDPGQGLRLIYYSQIVNDFQKGDIAEGYSVSREKKESFPLTVTSAQKNPTAFYLCASSPTGTGNYGYTFGSGTRLTVV.